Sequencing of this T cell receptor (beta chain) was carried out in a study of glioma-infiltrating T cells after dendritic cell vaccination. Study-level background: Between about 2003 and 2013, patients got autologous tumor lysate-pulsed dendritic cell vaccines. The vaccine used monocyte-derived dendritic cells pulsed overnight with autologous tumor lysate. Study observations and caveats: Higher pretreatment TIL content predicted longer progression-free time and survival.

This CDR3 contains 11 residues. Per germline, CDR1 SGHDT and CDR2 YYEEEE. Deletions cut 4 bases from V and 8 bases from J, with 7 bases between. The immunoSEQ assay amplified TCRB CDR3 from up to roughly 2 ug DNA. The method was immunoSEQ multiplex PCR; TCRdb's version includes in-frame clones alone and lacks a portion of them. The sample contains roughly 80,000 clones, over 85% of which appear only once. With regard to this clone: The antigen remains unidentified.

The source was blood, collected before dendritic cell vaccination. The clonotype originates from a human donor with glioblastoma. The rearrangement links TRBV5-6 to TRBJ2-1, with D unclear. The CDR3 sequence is CASSLADEQFF. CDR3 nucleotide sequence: TGTGCCAGCAGCCTCGCGGATGAGCAGTTCTTC.